This entry lists 17 T cell receptor beta chains sequenced from one sample in a study of CD8 T cells in Susac syndrome. Random hexamers were used to reverse transcribe an amount of roughly 0.5 to 1 ug RNA. TCRdb re-called the immunoSEQ multiplex PCR reads with MiXCR, one entry per CDR3 protein. The sample has approximately 230,000 distinct CDR3 sequences; around 93% are singletons. The sequenced sample was CD4+ T cells from PBMCs. These TCRs come from a human donor with multiple sclerosis.

The CDR3 is CASSPSAGGVNEQFF. The CDR3 bases are TGTGCCAGCAGCCCCTCAGCGGGGGGCGTCAATGAGCAGTTCTTC. This sequence joins TRBV11-1 and TRBJ2-1; 9 bases fit TRBD2. Germline CDR1 reads SGHAT; CDR2 reads FQDESV (reference sequence). CDR3 length: 15 residues. Trimming cost V 5 bases and J 6 bases; bases outside gene matches: 8.

The CDR3 DNA reads as TGTGCCACCTCCGGCGGCACAGGGTTCGGGACAGATACGCAGTATTTT. The encoded protein is CATSGGTGFGTDTQYF. The chain is built from TRBV24-1 and TRBJ2-3; a weak D match, TRBD1 (6 bases). Germline V gene sequence: CDR1 KGHDR, CDR2 SFDVKD. The V gene lost 9 bases and the J gene lost 3 bases, with 21 bases spanning the gap. The CDR3 runs 16 residues.

V and J are TRBV29-1 and TRBJ2-1; D not resolved. Looked up from germline, CDR1 is SQVTM and CDR2 is ANQGSEA. The CDR3 runs 14 residues. The V and J ends lost 6 bases and 0 bases respectively, with 12 bases between them. CDR3 amino acids: CSVRAPNSYNEQFF. The CDR3 region has the DNA TGCAGCGTGCGAGCTCCCAACTCCTACAATGAGCAGTTCTTC.

V usage is TRBV3-1 and J usage is TRBJ1-2; 7 bases line up with TRBD1. The CDR3 runs to 14 residues. Germline V CDR1 and CDR2: LGHDT, YNNKEL (reference sequence). The V gene end was trimmed by 1 base and the J gene end by 8 bases; junction bases not matched to a gene: 7. The CDR3 loop reads CASSQAGGGDGYTF. The CDR3 DNA follows: TGTGCCAGCAGCCAAGCAGGGGGAGGGGACGGCTACACCTTC.

This clonotype was seen once. Relative to the germline gene, one junction end is altered; a read error may explain this. The J gene is TRBJ2-2, the V gene TRBV3-1; 15 nucleotides align to TRBD2. Germline assignment: CDR1 LGHDT and CDR2 YNNKEL (reference sequence). The CDR3 sequence is 19 residues long. Here the CDR3 DNA reads TGTGCCAGCAGCCAATTCACCGGACTAGCGGGAGGGGCCGCCGGGGAGCTATTTTTT. This gives the protein CASSQFTGLAGGAAGELFF.

A single count supports this clonotype. The V gene is TRBV4-2, the J gene TRBJ2-7, with 12 bases aligning to TRBD2. This CDR3 region has 19 residues. Germline CDR1 reads LGHNA; CDR2 reads YNFKEQ. J gave up 0 bases and V 4 bases, and 13 bases lay outside the gene matches. In DNA, the CDR3 is TGTGCCAGCAGCCGGATACTAGCGGGGGGCCAAGGACACTCCTACGAGCAGTACTTC. The encoded protein is CASSRILAGGQGHSYEQYF.

V usage is TRBV3-1 and J usage is TRBJ2-5; TRBD2 matches 7 bases. The CDR3 length is 16 residues. J was trimmed by 4 bases and V by 3 bases; bases with no gene match: 11. The germline V gene encodes CDR1 LGHDT and CDR2 YNNKEL (reference sequence). CDR3 amino acids: CASSQTAGVVLETQYF. CDR3 nucleotides: TGTGCCAGCAGCCAGACTGCGGGAGTAGTACTAGAGACCCAGTACTTC.

The count of this clonotype is one. The chain links TRBV6-5 to TRBJ1-1; 8 bases are shared with TRBD1. Germline V gene data show CDR1 as MNHEY and CDR2 as SVGAGI. The CDR3 loop spans 15 amino acids. The J segment lost 1 base and the V segment lost 6 bases, leaving 7 bases of the junction unmatched. The CDR3 loop is CASSSRQGRNTEAFF. The CDR3 DNA reads TGTGCCAGCAGCTCACGACAGGGGAGGAACACTGAAGCTTTCTTT.

The chain links TRBV6-1 to TRBJ2-2; 10 bases match TRBD2. Germline V gene sequence: CDR1 MNHNS, CDR2 SASEGT. The CDR3 runs to 15 residues. V shed 7 bases and J 1 base; nucleotides not matched to a gene: 3. Written as DNA, the CDR3 is TGTGCCAGCACTATAGCGGGAGGGAACACCGGGGAGCTGTTTTTT. This codes for CASTIAGGNTGELFF.

This rearrangement joins TRBV7-9 to TRBJ2-5, with D unclear. Germline V lookup: CDR1 SEHNR, CDR2 FQNEAQ (reference sequence). The CDR3 length is 13 residues. V shed 6 bases and J shed 5 bases, with 13 bases lying between them. This chain's CDR3 is CASSDPAGETQYF. CDR3 DNA sequence: TGTGCCAGCAGTGACCCAGCCGGGGAGACCCAGTACTTC.

The J gene is TRBJ1-4, the V gene TRBV29-1, with 7 nucleotides matching TRBD1. This CDR3 contains 14 residues. Looked up from germline, CDR1 is SQVTM and CDR2 is ANQGSEA. The V and J ends lost 4 bases and 5 bases, in that order; junction bases with no gene match: 7. CDR3 in amino acids: CSVVPGQFNEKLFF. CDR3 nucleotide sequence: TGCAGCGTTGTACCGGGACAGTTCAATGAAAAACTGTTTTTT.

V gene TRBV19 combines with J gene TRBJ1-1, with D maybe TRBD1 (6 bases). V lost 5 bases and J lost 0, with 16 bases in between. Per the germline V gene, CDR1 is LNHDA and CDR2 is SQIVND (reference sequence). CDR3 length equals 16 residues. The DNA of the CDR3 is TGTGCCAGTAGTGAAACAGGGTCCCAGATGAACACTGAAGCTTTCTTT. Its protein is CASSETGSQMNTEAFF.

The CDR3 protein is CASSERRGMNTEAFF. The CDR3 DNA reads TGTGCCAGCAGTGAGCGCAGGGGAATGAACACTGAAGCTTTCTTT. The V gene is TRBV25-1, the J gene TRBJ1-1; maybe TRBD1 (6 bases). The ends were cut back, 3 bases at V and 0 bases at J, with 11 bases in the middle. Germline V CDR1 and CDR2: MGHDK, SYGVNS. The CDR3 totals 15 residues.

The chain couples TRBV9 to TRBJ2-5; D possibly corresponds to TRBD1 (7 bases). Germline V gene lookup returns CDR1 SGDLS and CDR2 YYNGEE. The V and J ends lost 3 bases and 1 base respectively, with 16 bases between them. CDR3 length equals 16 residues. In DNA, the CDR3 is TGTGCCAGCAGCGAGGGGGGACAGCCGTTCCAAGAGACCCAGTACTTC. Encoded protein: CASSEGGQPFQETQYF.

The rearrangement uses TRBV5-1 and TRBJ2-2; the D gene is possibly TRBD2 (6 bases). V was pared by 0 bases and J by 8 bases, with 11 bases between. This CDR3 is built from 14 residues. From germline, CDR1 is SGHRS and CDR2 YFSETQ. The CDR3 DNA follows: TGCGCCAGCAGCTTGGATGCGGGGTTTGGGGAGCTGTTTTTT. This codes for CASSLDAGFGELFF.

The chain links TRBV7-8 to TRBJ2-5; 8 bases agree with TRBD2. CDR1 and CDR2 (germline): SGHVS, FQNEAQ. Trimming cost V 2 bases and J 9 bases; bases outside gene matches: 11. The CDR3 has 15 residues. CDR3 in amino acids: CASSLMRAQREPQYF. CDR3 sequence (DNA): TGTGCCAGCAGCTTAATGCGGGCTCAGCGGGAGCCCCAGTACTTC.

V gene TRBV5-6 combines with J gene TRBJ2-1; D possibly corresponds to TRBD2 (6 bases). Deletions cut 2 bases from V and 0 bases from J, with 9 bases between. The CDR3 has 15 residues. Germline-derived CDR1 and CDR2 are SGHDT and YYEEEE. This CDR3 reads CASSLDGGSYNEQFF. The CDR3 DNA reads TGTGCCAGCAGCTTAGACGGGGGCTCCTACAATGAGCAGTTCTTC.